This T cell receptor beta chain was documented in a study of T-cell reconstitution after alpha-beta-depleted transplantation in children. Points from the study as a whole: T-cell numbers and diversity, one year after transplant, stemmed largely from T cells that were newly produced. Where some patients showed high TCRbeta diversity at day 60, it came from recipient T cells and thymic progenitors that had survived. Reported findings indicate that, about two months after transplant, alpha-beta T cells came from several hundred expanded clones, which were derived from non-depleted graft cells.

As it was prepared, the TCRbeta library received unique molecular identifiers. TCRdb reprocessed the PCR reads via MiXCR and lists one record per CDR3 protein. The sample consists of 350,000 to 500,000 distinct CDR3 sequences, around two fifths of them appearing once. Notes on this clonotype: Its antigen is as yet unknown.

This CDR3 contains 13 residues. V shed 0 bases and J 13 bases; nucleotides not matched to a gene: 3. Germline V gene data show CDR1 as MGHRA and CDR2 as YSYEKL. The sequence derives from a girl under 10 years old with aplastic anemia, due to receive a stem cell transplant. The sample consisted of PBMCs, taken before TCRalphabeta/CD19-depleted stem cell transplant. The chain has TRBV4-1 and TRBJ2-3, with 11 bases lining up with TRBD1. The CDR3 is CASSQDPGQGEYF. The DNA of the CDR3 is TGCGCCAGCAGCCAAGATCCGGGACAGGGGGAGTATTTT.